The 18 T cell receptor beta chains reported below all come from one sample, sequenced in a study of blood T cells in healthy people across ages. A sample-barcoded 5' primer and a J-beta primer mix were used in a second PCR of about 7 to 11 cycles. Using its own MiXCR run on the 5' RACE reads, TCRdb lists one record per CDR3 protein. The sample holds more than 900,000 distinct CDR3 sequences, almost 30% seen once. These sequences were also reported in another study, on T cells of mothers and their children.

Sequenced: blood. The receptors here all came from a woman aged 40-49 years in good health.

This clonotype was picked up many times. The DNA for the CDR3 is TGCGCCAGCAGCCAAGAGGGACGGTCCTATGGCTACACCTTC. Translated: CASSQEGRSYGYTF. The chain combines TRBV4-1 with TRBJ1-2; a weak D match, TRBD1 (5 bases). This CDR3 region has 14 residues. The germline V gene has CDR1 MGHRA and CDR2 YSYEKL. V was shortened by 0 bases and J by 4 bases, with 9 bases between the two germline ends.

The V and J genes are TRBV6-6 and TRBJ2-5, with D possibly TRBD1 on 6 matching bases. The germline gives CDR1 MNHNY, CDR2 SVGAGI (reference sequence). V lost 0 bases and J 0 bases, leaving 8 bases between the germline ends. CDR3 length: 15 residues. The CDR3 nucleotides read TGTGCCAGCAGTTACTCTGACAGGAACCAAGAGACCCAGTACTTC. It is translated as CASSYSDRNQETQYF.

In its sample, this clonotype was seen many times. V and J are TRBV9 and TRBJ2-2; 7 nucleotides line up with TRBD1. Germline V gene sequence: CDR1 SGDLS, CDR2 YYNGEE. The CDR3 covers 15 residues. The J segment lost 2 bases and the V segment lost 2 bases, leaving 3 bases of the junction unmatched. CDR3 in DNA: TGTGCCAGCAGCGTCGGGACAGTAAACACCGGGGAGCTGTTTTTT. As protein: CASSVGTVNTGELFF.

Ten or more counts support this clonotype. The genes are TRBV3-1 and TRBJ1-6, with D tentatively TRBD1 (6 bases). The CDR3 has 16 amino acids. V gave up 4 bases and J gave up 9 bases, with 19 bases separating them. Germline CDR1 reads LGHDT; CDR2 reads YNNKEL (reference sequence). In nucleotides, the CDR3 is TGTGCCAGCAGCCCCGGACAGACCCACGGGGGTTCACCCCTCCACTTT. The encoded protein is CASSPGQTHGGSPLHF. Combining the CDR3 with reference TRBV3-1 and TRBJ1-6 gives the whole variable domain DTAVSQTPKYLVTQMGNDKSIKCEQNLGHDTMYWYKQDSKKFLKIMFSYNNKELIINETVPNRFSPKSPDKAHLNLHINSLELGDSAVYFCASSPGQTHGGSPLHFGNGTRLTVT.

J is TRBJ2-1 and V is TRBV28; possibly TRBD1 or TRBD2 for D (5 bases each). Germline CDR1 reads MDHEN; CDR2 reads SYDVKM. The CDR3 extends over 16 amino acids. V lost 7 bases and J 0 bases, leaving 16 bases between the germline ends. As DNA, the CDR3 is TGTGCCAGCAACCTCCAGGGACCCAGCTCCTACAATGAGCAGTTCTTC. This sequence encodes CASNLQGPSSYNEQFF.

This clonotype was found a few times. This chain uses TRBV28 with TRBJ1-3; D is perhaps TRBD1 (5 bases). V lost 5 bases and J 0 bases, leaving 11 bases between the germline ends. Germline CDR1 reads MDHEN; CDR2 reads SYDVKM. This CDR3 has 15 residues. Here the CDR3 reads CASSTTGDSGNTIYF. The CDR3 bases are TGTGCCAGCAGTACTACGGGGGACTCTGGAAACACCATATATTTT.

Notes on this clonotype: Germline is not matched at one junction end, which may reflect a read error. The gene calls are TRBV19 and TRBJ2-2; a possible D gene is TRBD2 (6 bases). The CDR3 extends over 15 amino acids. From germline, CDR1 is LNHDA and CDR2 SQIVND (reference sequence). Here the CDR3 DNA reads TGTGCCGGTAGTACTCCCGGGAGTTTTACCGGGGAGCTGTTTTTT. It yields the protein CAGSTPGSFTGELFF.

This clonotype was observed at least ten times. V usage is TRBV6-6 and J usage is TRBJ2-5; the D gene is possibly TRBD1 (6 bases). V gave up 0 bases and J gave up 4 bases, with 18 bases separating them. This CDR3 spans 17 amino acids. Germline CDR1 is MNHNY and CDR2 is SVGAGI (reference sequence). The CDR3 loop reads CASSYSLGQGKAETQYF. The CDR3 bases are TGTGCCAGCAGTTACTCTTTGGGGCAGGGGAAAGCAGAGACCCAGTACTTC.

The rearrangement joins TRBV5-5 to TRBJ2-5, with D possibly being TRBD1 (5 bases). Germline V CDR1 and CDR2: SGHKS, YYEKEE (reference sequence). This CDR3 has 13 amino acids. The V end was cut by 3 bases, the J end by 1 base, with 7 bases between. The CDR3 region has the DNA TGTGCCAGCAGCTACGACAGCCAAGAGACCCAGTACTTC. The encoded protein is CASSYDSQETQYF.

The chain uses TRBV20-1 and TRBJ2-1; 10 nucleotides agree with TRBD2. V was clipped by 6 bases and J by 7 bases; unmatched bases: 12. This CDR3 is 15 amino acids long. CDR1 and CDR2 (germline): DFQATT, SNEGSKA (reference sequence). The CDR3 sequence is CSAPDSGGFLNEQFF. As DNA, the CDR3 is TGCAGTGCCCCGGATAGCGGGGGGTTCCTAAATGAGCAGTTCTTC.

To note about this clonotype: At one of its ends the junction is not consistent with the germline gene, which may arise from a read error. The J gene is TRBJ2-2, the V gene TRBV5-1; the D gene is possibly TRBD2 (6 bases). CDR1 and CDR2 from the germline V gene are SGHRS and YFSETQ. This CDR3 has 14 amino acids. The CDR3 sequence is CVSSLLGGAGELFF. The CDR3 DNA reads TGCGTCAGCAGCCTTCTCGGAGGGGCCGGGGAGCTGTTTTTT.

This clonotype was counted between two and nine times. This chain's CDR3 is CSYPNGDDYGYTF. The CDR3 region has the DNA TGCAGTTACCCTAATGGGGACGACTATGGCTACACCTTC. The chain has TRBV20-1 and TRBJ1-2, with D perhaps TRBD1 (5 bases). CDR1 DFQATT and CDR2 SNEGSKA come from the germline V gene (reference sequence). V was pared by 8 bases and J by 3 bases, with 16 bases between. The CDR3 is 13 residues long.

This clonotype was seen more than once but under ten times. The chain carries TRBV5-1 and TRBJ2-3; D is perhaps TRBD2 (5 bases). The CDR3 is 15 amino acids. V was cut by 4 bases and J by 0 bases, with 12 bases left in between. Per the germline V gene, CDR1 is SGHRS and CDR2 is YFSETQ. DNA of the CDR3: TGCGCCAGCAGCCCGATCGGGATTAGCACAGATACGCAGTATTTT. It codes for CASSPIGISTDTQYF.

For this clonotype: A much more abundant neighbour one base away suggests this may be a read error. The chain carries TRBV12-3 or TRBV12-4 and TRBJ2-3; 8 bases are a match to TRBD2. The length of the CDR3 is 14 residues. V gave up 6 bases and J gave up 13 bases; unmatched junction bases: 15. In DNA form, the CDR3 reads TGTGCCAGCAGATCCAGCGGGAGCACAGATGCGGAGTATTTT. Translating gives CASRSSGSTDAEYF.

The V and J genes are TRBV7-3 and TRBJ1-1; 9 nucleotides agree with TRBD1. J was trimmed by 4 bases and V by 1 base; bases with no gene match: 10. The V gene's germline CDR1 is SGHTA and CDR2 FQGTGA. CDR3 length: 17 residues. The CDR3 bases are TGTGCCAGCAGCTTAAGAGGGACAGGGCAACTGGGCACTGAAGCTTTCTTT. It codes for CASSLRGTGQLGTEAFF.

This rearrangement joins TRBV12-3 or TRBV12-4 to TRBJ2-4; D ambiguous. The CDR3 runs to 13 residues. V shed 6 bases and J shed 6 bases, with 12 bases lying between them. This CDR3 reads CASSLPLRNIQYF. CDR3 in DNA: TGTGCCAGCAGCCTCCCTCTGAGAAACATTCAGTACTTC.

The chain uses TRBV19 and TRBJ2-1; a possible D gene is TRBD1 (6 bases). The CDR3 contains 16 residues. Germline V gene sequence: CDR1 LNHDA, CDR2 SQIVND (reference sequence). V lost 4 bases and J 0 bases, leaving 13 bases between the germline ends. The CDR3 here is CASSTRGRGSYNEQFF. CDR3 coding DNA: TGTGCCAGTAGTACCCGGGGCAGGGGCTCCTACAATGAGCAGTTCTTC.

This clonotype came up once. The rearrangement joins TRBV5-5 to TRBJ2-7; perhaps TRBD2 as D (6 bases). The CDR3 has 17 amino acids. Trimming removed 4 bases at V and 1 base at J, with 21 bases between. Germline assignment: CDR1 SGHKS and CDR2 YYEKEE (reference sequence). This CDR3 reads CASSPLPSGTLSYEQYF. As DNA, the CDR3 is TGTGCCAGCAGCCCCTTACCTTCGGGGACTCTTTCCTACGAGCAGTACTTC. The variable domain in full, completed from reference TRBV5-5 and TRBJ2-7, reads DAGVTQSPTHLIKTRGQQVTLRCSPISGHKSVSWYQQVLGQGPQFIFQYYEKEERGRGNFPDRFSARQFPNYSSELNVNALLLGDSALYLCASSPLPSGTLSYEQYFGPGTRLTVT.